This T cell receptor beta chain was captured by sequencing in a study of blood T cell repertoires in COVID-19. As for the study in general: The United States, Italy and Spain were the sources of the acute and convalescent COVID-19 samples.

This CDR3 comprises 13 residues. The ends were cut back, 5 bases at V and 3 bases at J, with 8 bases in the middle. Germline loops: CDR1 SGHTA, CDR2 FQGNSA. Cohorts were based on clinical histories the participants reported. The protocol was immunoSEQ multiplex PCR, while the TCRdb copy is restricted to in-frame clones and leaves out a portion. The repertoire includes 230,000 or so clones, roughly four fifths of them detected once, and 3.4% sits in the top ten. The V call is TRBV7-2, the J call TRBJ1-3; D call uncertain. Sequencing used PBMCs or T cells enriched from blood (not recorded which). The receptor was isolated from a man aged 45-65 years who had recovered from COVID-19. As DNA, the CDR3 is TGTGCCAGCAGCCGAGAAATTGGAAACACCATATATTTT. Translating it yields CASSREIGNTIYF.